The TCR beta chain described here comes from a study of T cells in Graves' hyperthyroidism and ophthalmopathy. Study-wide results and caveats: In blood, most of the thyroid clonotypes expanded above 0.001 were also present.

Details on this clonotype: Its cognate antigen is unknown.

Using RNA transcripts as the source, TCR beta CDR3 regions were amplified. With the HTBI primer set, the TCR CDR3 went through a first round of RT-PCR. TCRdb recomputed calls from the multiplex PCR reads with MiXCR, one row per CDR3 protein. Of around 520,000 distinct CDR3 sequences listed, about 14% were seen once; the top ten hold approximately 13%. From germline, CDR1 is MNHEY and CDR2 SVGEGT. Between the trimmed V and J ends, which lost 10 bases and 4 bases, there was a span of 18 bases. This CDR3 is built from 14 residues. The origin of this receptor is a woman aged 40 to 55 with Graves' hyperthyroidism. The rearrangement joins TRBV6-2 or TRBV6-3 to TRBJ2-3; D is unresolved. The sample consisted of blood. The DNA for the CDR3 is TGTGCCAACAGCAGCTCTTTCACAGCAGATACGCAGTATTTT. As protein: CANSSSFTADTQYF.